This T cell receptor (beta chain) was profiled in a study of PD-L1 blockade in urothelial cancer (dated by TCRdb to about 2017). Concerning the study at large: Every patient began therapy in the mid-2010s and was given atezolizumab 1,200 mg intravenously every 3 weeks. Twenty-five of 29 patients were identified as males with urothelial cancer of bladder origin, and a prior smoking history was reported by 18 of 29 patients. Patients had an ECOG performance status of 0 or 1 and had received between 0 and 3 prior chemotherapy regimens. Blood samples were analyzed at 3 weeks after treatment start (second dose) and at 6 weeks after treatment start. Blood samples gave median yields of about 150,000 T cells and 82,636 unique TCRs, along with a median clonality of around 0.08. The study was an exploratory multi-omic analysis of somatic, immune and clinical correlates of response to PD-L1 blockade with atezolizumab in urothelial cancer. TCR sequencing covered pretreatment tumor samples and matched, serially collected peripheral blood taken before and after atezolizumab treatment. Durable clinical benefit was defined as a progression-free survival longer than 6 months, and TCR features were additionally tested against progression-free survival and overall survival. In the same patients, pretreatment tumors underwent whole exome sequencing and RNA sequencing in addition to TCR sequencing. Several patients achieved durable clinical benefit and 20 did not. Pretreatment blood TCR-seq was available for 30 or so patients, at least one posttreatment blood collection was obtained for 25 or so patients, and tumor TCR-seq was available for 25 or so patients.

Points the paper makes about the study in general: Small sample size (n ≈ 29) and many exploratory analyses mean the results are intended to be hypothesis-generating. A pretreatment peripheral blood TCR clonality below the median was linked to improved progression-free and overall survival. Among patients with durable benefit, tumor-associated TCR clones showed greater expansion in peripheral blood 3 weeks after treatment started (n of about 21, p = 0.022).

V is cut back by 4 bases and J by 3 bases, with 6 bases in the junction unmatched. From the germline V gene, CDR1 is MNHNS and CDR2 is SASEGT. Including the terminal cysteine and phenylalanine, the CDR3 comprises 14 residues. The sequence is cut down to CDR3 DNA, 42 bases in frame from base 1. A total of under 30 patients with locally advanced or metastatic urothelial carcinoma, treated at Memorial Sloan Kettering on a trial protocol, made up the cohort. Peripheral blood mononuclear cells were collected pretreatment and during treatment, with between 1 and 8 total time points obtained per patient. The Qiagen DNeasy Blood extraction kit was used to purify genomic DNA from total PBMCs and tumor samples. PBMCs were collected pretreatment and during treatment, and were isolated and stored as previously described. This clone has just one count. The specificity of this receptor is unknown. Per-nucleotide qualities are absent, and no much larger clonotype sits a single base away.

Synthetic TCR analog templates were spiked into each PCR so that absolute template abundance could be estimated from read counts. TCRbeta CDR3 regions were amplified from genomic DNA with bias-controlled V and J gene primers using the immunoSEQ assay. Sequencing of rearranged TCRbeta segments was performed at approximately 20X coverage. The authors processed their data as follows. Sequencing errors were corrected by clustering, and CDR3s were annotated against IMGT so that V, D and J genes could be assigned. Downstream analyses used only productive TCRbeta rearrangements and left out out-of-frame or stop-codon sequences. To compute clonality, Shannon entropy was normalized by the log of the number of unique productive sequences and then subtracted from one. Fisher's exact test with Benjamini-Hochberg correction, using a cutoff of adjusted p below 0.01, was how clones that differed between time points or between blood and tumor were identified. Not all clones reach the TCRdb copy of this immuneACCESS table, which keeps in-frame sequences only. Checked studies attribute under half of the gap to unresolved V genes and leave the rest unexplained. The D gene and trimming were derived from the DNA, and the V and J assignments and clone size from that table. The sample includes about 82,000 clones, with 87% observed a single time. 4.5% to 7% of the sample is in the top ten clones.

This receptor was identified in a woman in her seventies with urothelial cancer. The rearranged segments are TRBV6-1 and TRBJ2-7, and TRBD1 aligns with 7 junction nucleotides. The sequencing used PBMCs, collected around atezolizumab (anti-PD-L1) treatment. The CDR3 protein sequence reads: CASSVGQAYYEQYF. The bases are TGTGCCAGCAGTGTTGGACAGGCCTACTACGAGCAGTACTTC.